This is a list of T cell receptor beta chains from one sample in a study of tumor and adjacent non-tumor tissue in lung cancer. TCRdb used MiXCR to reprocess the multiplex PCR reads, holding one entry per CDR3 protein. The table has approximately 90,000 distinct CDR3 sequences, 67% seen once. Material for sequencing was lung tumor tissue. These receptors were obtained from a man aged 55 to 70 with non-small cell lung cancer. CDR3s include the opening cysteine and the closing phenylalanine or tryptophan. The D gene is left open where the match is weak.

v_call	d_call	cdr3_length	cdr3_aa
TRBV4-1	.	15	CASNQDSGNEETQYF
TRBV6-1	.	14	CAGRQDGFNTEAFF
TRBV11-3	.	16	CASSLENGAVEEIQYF
TRBV12-3/TRBV12-4	TRBD2	16	CASSLTSVWVSYEQYF
TRBV12-3/TRBV12-4	TRBD1	16	CANSKDGTGESGELFF
TRBV12-3/TRBV12-4	TRBD1	12	CAAGGQRDSQHF
TRBV10-3	TRBD1	15	CAMSYKTGRNYGYTF
TRBV7-9	TRBD1	15	CASSGQGPPTYEQYF
TRBV6-6	.	15	CASTPGGGLRGGYTF
TRBV20-1	TRBD1	12	CSAMDRAYEQYF
TRBV6-1	.	12	CASSFQGWEQHF
TRBV4-1	.	13	CAGSPSLNSPLHF
TRBV19	.	15	CASSINWEANYGYTF
TRBV6-1	.	14	CASTESTGANVLAF
TRBV12-3/TRBV12-4	.	14	CASSLRQVARGYNF
TRBV11-2	TRBD1	16	CASSAAGQGVADTQYF
TRBV13	TRBD2	16	CASIKRSGGTAYEQYF
TRBV11-3	.	17	CANSPYVPISSYNEQFF
TRBV6-1	TRBD1	16	CDSSELGTGRRTGAFF
TRBV20-1	.	13	CSASGEVGDTQYF
TRBV28	TRBD1	15	CASTHPDRSPNEQFF
TRBV6-6	.	17	CASSYGEDSFYTDTLYF
TRBV14	TRBD1	15	CTSSGPGQGMYEQYF
TRBV12-5	TRBD1	14	CASGLSGGPETQYF
TRBV2	TRBD2	13	CASRPGTSFEQFF
TRBV29-1	TRBD1	14	CIVGQGASFTEAFF
TRBV6-2/TRBV6-3	.	15	CANSYSTVGAYEQHF